This paragraph reports one T cell receptor beta chain. No antigen is known for it. The record originates from a study of shared clonotypes between healthy human individuals. Study at large: Researchers assigned three CD4 naive, three CD4 memory, two CD8 naive and one CD8 memory plate to each donor.

CD45RO-negative CD8 cells positively selected for CCR7 made up the naive population, which excluded terminally differentiated effector memory CD45RA+ cells. Adult Caucasians living in Nashville, Tennessee made up all of the donors. Per the original data handling: With immunoSEQ giving junction-only sequences and no quality scores, filtering differed. Here immunoSEQ multiplex PCR was the method, and the copy in TCRdb shows in-frame clones only, minus some. V and J calls and clone size are copied from that table; D and trimming were computed from the DNA. The sample shows about 2,200,000 clones, under 95% of them seen only once. Points from the study as a whole: On the whole, naive subsets had larger estimated richness than memory subsets had.

Trimming cost V 0 bases and J 9 bases, with 8 bases left between them. CDR1 and CDR2 from the germline V gene are SGHVS and FQNEAQ. This CDR3 has 13 amino acids. This chain connects TRBV7-8 to TRBJ2-2; D is perhaps TRBD2 (6 bases). The origin of this receptor is a young man in good health. Some clones in this sample may be carry-over from other donors' samples. Source material: naive CD8+ T cells from PBMCs. The CDR3 DNA reads as TGTGCCAGCAGCTTAGCGGAGGGCCGGGAGCTGTTTTTT. Translating it yields CASSLAEGRELFF.